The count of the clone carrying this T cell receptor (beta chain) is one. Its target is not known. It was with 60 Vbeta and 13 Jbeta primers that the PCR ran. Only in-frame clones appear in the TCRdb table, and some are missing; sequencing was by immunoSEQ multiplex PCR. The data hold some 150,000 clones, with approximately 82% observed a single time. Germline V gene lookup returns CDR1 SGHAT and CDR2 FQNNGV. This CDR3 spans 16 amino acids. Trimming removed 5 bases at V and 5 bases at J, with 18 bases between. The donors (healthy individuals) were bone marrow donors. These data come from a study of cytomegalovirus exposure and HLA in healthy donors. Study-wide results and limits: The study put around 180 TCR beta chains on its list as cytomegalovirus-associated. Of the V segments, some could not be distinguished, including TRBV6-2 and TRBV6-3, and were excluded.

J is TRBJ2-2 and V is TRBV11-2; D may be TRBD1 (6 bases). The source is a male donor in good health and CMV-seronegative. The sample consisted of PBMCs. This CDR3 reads CASSPTTHQGTGELFF. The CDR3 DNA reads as TGTGCCAGCAGCCCGACGACTCATCAGGGGACCGGGGAGCTGTTTTTT.